This TCR beta chain derives from a study of regulatory T cells in long-lasting Graves disease. Study background: Graves' patients (newly diagnosed) had been on antithyroid drugs under 3 months. Study-wide findings and caveats: Persistent disease samples used TRBV28, TRBJ1-2 and TRBJ2-5 preferentially. Persistent Graves' patients showed reduced TCR diversity versus newly diagnosed patients.

Time point reported: newly diagnosed GD, antithyroid drugs for less than 3 months. Extracted PBMC RNA gave rise to the TCR library. Sequencing libraries for TCR beta were prepared with iRepertoire HTBI primers and Arm-PCR of CDR3 regions. TCRdb independently ran MiXCR on the multiplex PCR reads; one entry per CDR3 protein. In the table there are more than 300,000 distinct CDR3 sequences, under 20% of which are singletons. CDR3 length: 14 residues. Germline CDR1 MNHEY, CDR2 SMNVEV (reference sequence). Comment on this clonotype: Antigen specificity is unknown. A much larger clone is a single base away; this may be a read error.

The same specimen was also included in a second study, on T cells in Graves' hyperthyroidism and ophthalmopathy.

This clonotype originated in a woman in her late teens or twenties with Graves disease. This sample comprised peripheral blood mononuclear cells (PBMCs), obtained at new diagnosis, from a patient treated with antithyroid drugs. The chain employs TRBV27 and TRBJ2-7, with 8 bases fitting TRBD1. The CDR3: CASRPGTGNYKQYF. DNA for the CDR3: TGTGCCAGCAGACCCGGGACAGGTAACTACAAGCAGTACTTC.